The 32 T cell receptor beta chains below come from one sample, sequenced in a study of T cells in Graves' hyperthyroidism and ophthalmopathy. Researchers amplified the TCR beta CDR3 regions from RNA transcripts. Researchers ran a first-round RT-PCR on the TCR CDR3 using the HTBI primer set. From the multiplex PCR reads, TCRdb called clonotypes with MiXCR, one entry per CDR3 protein. The table records approximately 410,000 distinct CDR3 sequences, about 15% of them present only once. Sample: blood. These receptors originate from a man aged 18-30 years with Graves' ophthalmopathy.

V gene TRBV7-9 combines with J gene TRBJ2-7; 9 bases match TRBD2. J lost 2 bases, V lost 1 base, and 3 bases had no gene match. This CDR3 has 15 residues. Germline assignment: CDR1 SEHNR and CDR2 FQNEAQ (reference sequence). CDR3 DNA: TGTGCCAGCAGCTTAGGCCCTAGCGGGACCTACGAGCAGTACTTC. Translation gives CASSLGPSGTYEQYF.

This clonotype was picked up many times. This chain links TRBV30 with TRBJ1-5, with D possibly being TRBD1 (5 bases). This CDR3 contains 13 residues. CDR1 and CDR2 from the germline V gene are GTSNPN and SVGIG (reference sequence). Trimming left V 1 base short and J 5 bases short, with 9 bases between. The CDR3 bases are TGTGCCTGGAGTGGACTAGGGGATCAGCCCCAGCATTTT. This sequence encodes CAWSGLGDQPQHF.

This clonotype has a count of ten or more. The chain links TRBV2 to TRBJ2-1; D gene uncertain. The germline CDR1 and CDR2 sequences are SNHLY and FYNNEI. The V and J ends lost 0 bases and 12 bases respectively, with 9 bases between them. The CDR3 has 12 residues. The CDR3 here is CASSEALGGQFF. In DNA form, the CDR3 reads TGTGCCAGCAGTGAAGCCCTAGGCGGGCAGTTCTTC.

This clonotype was counted ten times or more. The CDR3 reads CATSRSAGQSYEQYF. In DNA form, the CDR3 reads TGTGCCACCAGCAGATCCGCGGGACAGTCCTACGAGCAGTACTTC. The chain has TRBV15 and TRBJ2-7, with TRBD1 as a possible D gene (7 bases). The CDR3 is 15 residues long. V was trimmed by 2 bases and J by 1 base, leaving 12 bases between them. The germline V gene encodes CDR1 LNHNV and CDR2 YYDKDF (reference sequence).

This clonotype was counted many times. The chain employs TRBV20-1 and TRBJ2-2, with TRBD2 matching over 10 bases. After removal of 0 bases from V and 3 bases from J, the junction contained 1 base not matched to a gene. This CDR3 is built from 15 residues. Germline lookup yields CDR1 DFQATT and CDR2 SNEGSKA (reference sequence). Here the CDR3 reads CSARDLAGDTGELFF. CDR3 in DNA: TGCAGTGCTAGAGATCTAGCGGGGGACACCGGGGAGCTGTTTTTT.

This clonotype was observed a few times. The chain employs TRBV20-1 and TRBJ2-5, with 9 positions matching TRBD2. Germline V gene sequence: CDR1 DFQATT, CDR2 SNEGSKA (reference sequence). Trimming removed 5 bases from V and 5 bases from J; junction bases left unmatched: 12. This CDR3 has 15 amino acids. In DNA, the CDR3 is TGCAGTGCTTGGGGGGCGGGAGGGCCAGGGGAGACCCAGTACTTC. Encoded protein: CSAWGAGGPGETQYF.

This clonotype was detected ten times or more. The rearrangement joins TRBV12-3 or TRBV12-4 to TRBJ1-5; D unresolved. The CDR3 runs to 12 residues. The V end lost 6 bases, the J end lost 6 bases, and 9 bases lay between the germline ends. This CDR3 reads CASSSFSQPQHF. Written as DNA, the CDR3 is TGTGCCAGCAGCTCCTTTTCTCAGCCCCAGCATTTT.

The V call is TRBV11-3, the J call TRBJ2-7, with no clear D. Deletions cut 6 bases from V and 5 bases from J, with 14 bases between. This CDR3 spans 13 amino acids. Germline V gives CDR1 SGHNT, CDR2 YENEEA. The DNA of the CDR3 is TGTGCCAGCAGAAAAAGAGGAGTCCACGAGCAGTACTTC. Protein: CASRKRGVHEQYF.

This clonotype was recorded at least ten times. V usage is TRBV5-1 and J usage is TRBJ1-2; D is undetermined. Germline CDR1 reads SGHRS; CDR2 reads YFSETQ. Trimming cost V 5 bases and J 2 bases, with 19 bases left between them. CDR3 length: 16 amino acids. The CDR3 region has the DNA TGCGCCAGCAGTTCCTCCGAGGGCACGGCGAACTATGGCTACACCTTC. Translated: CASSSSEGTANYGYTF.

This clonotype was observed at least ten times. The CDR3 DNA sequence: TGTGCCAGCAGTTTCAGAGACAGCTATGGCTACACCTTC. This codes for CASSFRDSYGYTF. The genes are TRBV27 and TRBJ1-2; D possibly corresponds to TRBD1 (5 bases). Trimming left V 3 bases short and J 4 bases short, with 9 bases between. There are 13 residues in the CDR3. Germline values: CDR1 MNHEY, CDR2 SMNVEV (reference sequence).

This clonotype appeared many times. This chain uses TRBV7-2 with TRBJ2-1, with D perhaps assigned TRBD1 or TRBD2 (5 bases each). Trimming took off 6 bases at V and 8 bases at J, with 23 bases between the two ends. Per the germline V gene, CDR1 is SGHTA and CDR2 is FQGNSA. The CDR3 length is 16 residues. The CDR3 nucleotides are TGTGCCAGCAGTCGGGGTCGGGGCCCTTTTAGGGATGAGCAGTTCTTC. Translating gives CASSRGRGPFRDEQFF.

In the case of this clonotype: One end of the junction fails to match germline, which may point to a read error. The genes are TRBV5-1 and TRBJ2-7; the D call may be TRBD1 or TRBD2 (7 bases each). Germline V CDR1 and CDR2: SGHRS, YFSETQ. The CDR3 consists of 16 residues. The CDR3 loop is CASSLGGGLRSYEQYF. DNA for the CDR3: TGTGCCAGCAGCTTGGGAGGGGGCCTGCGGAGCTACGAGCAGTACTTC.

About this clonotype itself: A single base separates this from a much larger clone, so it may be a read error. The chain recombines TRBV7-9 with TRBJ2-1; D is perhaps TRBD2 (6 bases). Germline V gives CDR1 SEHNR, CDR2 FQNEAQ (reference sequence). V dropped 5 bases and J dropped 13 bases, with 27 bases sitting between them. This CDR3 has 16 residues. CDR3: CASSPPGPPGSLDQFF. CDR3 nucleotide sequence: TGTGCCAGCAGCCCTCCGGGACCCCCCGGGAGTCTTGATCAGTTCTTC.

Ten or more counts support this clonotype. The genes are TRBV30 and TRBJ1-1; D not resolved. The CDR3 covers 13 residues. Trimming pared 0 bases from V and 0 bases from J, leaving 5 bases between. CDR1 GTSNPN and CDR2 SVGIG come from the germline V gene (reference sequence). CDR3 in DNA: TGTGCCTGGAGTGTGCCCGTGAACACTGAAGCTTTCTTT. It yields the protein CAWSVPVNTEAFF.

At least ten counts were recorded for this clonotype. This rearrangement joins TRBV12-3 or TRBV12-4 to TRBJ2-1; either TRBD1 or TRBD2 may supply D (6 bases each). The length of the CDR3 is 14 residues. With 6 bases removed from V and 2 bases from J, the gap between germline ends came to 11 bases. The CDR3 region is CASSARGPYNEQFF. CDR3 in DNA: TGTGCCAGCAGCGCTCGGGGGCCCTACAATGAGCAGTTCTTC.

This clonotype was observed at least ten times. The CDR3 nucleotides are TGCAGTGCTAGAGATGTGGCAGTGAGAGAGACCCAGTACTTC. This gives the protein CSARDVAVRETQYF. The genes are TRBV20-1 and TRBJ2-5; no firm D call. V lost 0 bases, J lost 4 bases, and 12 bases lay in between. Looked up from germline, CDR1 is DFQATT and CDR2 is SNEGSKA (reference sequence). The CDR3 spans 14 residues.

This clonotype occurred many times. The CDR3 is CASTSLGNEQFF. The CDR3 nucleotides read TGCGCCAGCACCTCCTTGGGCAATGAGCAGTTCTTC. The chain employs TRBV5-1 and TRBJ2-1; D unclear. Germline loops: CDR1 SGHRS, CDR2 YFSETQ. The CDR3 extends over 12 amino acids. V lost 6 bases and J 6 bases, leaving 10 bases between the germline ends.

The chain is built from TRBV4-1 and TRBJ2-7; 16 nucleotides line up with TRBD2. V shed 3 bases and J 4 bases; nucleotides not matched to a gene: 9. The CDR3 has 18 residues. Per the germline V gene, CDR1 is MGHRA and CDR2 is YSYEKL. The CDR3 bases are TGCGCCAGCAGCCAGGGACTAGCGGGAGGGATGAGTAAATACGAGCAGTACTTC. Amino acids: CASSQGLAGGMSKYEQYF.

The table lists this clonotype with a few counts. The V call is TRBV6-6, the J call TRBJ1-4; the match to TRBD1 covers 8 bases. Germline V gene lookup returns CDR1 MNHNY and CDR2 SVGAGI (reference sequence). The CDR3 totals 16 residues. Trimming cost V 0 bases and J 8 bases; bases outside gene matches: 8. CDR3 in DNA: TGTGCCAGCAGTTACTCACGACAGGGGTTTGAGGAAAAACTGTTTTTT. Protein: CASSYSRQGFEEKLFF.

This clonotype has ten or more counts. The rearrangement joins TRBV7-9 to TRBJ2-3, with 8 bases identical to TRBD1. The junction had 7 bases not matched to a gene; V was cut back by 2 bases and J by 3 bases. Germline CDR1 SEHNR, CDR2 FQNEAQ (reference sequence). The CDR3 runs to 16 residues. The CDR3 here is CASSLTSGGWTDTQYF. The CDR3 DNA follows: TGTGCCAGCAGCTTAACCTCAGGGGGCTGGACAGATACGCAGTATTTT.

This clonotype has ten or more counts. The chain joins TRBV20-1 to TRBJ1-2; TRBD1 might be the D (6 bases). The CDR3 length is 13 residues. V was pared by 6 bases and J by 2 bases, with 13 bases between. Germline CDR1 and CDR2: DFQATT and SNEGSKA (reference sequence). CDR3 amino acids: CSARDRLNYGYTF. The DNA for the CDR3 is TGCAGTGCCCGCGACAGGTTGAACTATGGCTACACCTTC.

In its sample, this clonotype was seen many times. This chain links TRBV28 with TRBJ2-1, with 8 bases that match TRBD1. V was pared by 11 bases and J by 4 bases, with 7 bases of the junction left unmatched. Germline-derived CDR1 and CDR2 are MDHEN and SYDVKM. The CDR3 loop spans 13 amino acids. CDR3 DNA sequence: TGTGCCGGAAATGACAGGGGTTACAATGAGCAGTTCTTC. Its protein product is CAGNDRGYNEQFF.

This clonotype was counted between two and nine times. The chain carries TRBV19 and TRBJ1-1; 8 bases fit TRBD1. Germline V gives CDR1 LNHDA, CDR2 SQIVND (reference sequence). Unmatched junction bases numbered 3, after V lost 3 bases and J lost 6 bases. CDR3 length equals 13 residues. For the CDR3, the DNA is TGTGCCAGTAGTATCCAGACAGGGGCTGAAGCTTTCTTT. As protein: CASSIQTGAEAFF. Filled out from reference TRBV19 and TRBJ1-1, the complete variable domain reads DGGITQSPKYLFRKEGQNVTLSCEQNLNHDAMYWYRQDPGQGLRLIYYSQIVNDFQKGDIAEGYSVSREKKESFPLTVTSAQKNPTAFYLCASSIQTGAEAFFGQGTRLTVV.

There are a few counts of this clonotype. The chain employs TRBV13 and TRBJ2-1; TRBD1 matches at 8 bases. V lost 2 bases, J lost 15 bases, and 9 bases stayed unmatched. The CDR3 has 13 residues. CDR1 and CDR2 (germline): PRHDT, FYEKMQ (reference sequence). CDR3 bases: TGTGCCAGCAGCTTAACAGGGGGGACTCGGGCGTTCTTC. Amino acids: CASSLTGGTRAFF.

This clonotype was counted many times. The rearrangement links TRBV7-2 to TRBJ1-2; 12 bases are shared with TRBD1. This CDR3 has 16 residues. The V gene's germline CDR1 is SGHTA and CDR2 FQGNSA. J gave up 4 bases and V 5 bases, and 8 bases lay outside the gene matches. CDR3 sequence (DNA): TGTGCCAGCAGCCCCTCCGGGACAGGGGGCTTCTATGGCTACACCTTC. This gives the protein CASSPSGTGGFYGYTF. Full variable domain (rest looked up from reference TRBV7-2 and TRBJ1-2): GAGVSQSPSNKVTEKGKDVELRCDPISGHTALYWYRQSLGQGLEFLIYFQGNSAPDKSGLPSDRFSAERTGGSVSTLTIQRTQQEDSAVYLCASSPSGTGGFYGYTFGSGTRLTVV.

This clonotype has at least ten counts. The V and J genes are TRBV7-3 and TRBJ2-7; tentative D call: TRBD2 (6 bases). V lost 4 bases to trimming and J lost 7 bases, with 11 bases between them. This CDR3 comprises 12 residues. The germline gives CDR1 SGHTA, CDR2 FQGTGA. CDR3 residues: CASSYNGGEQYF. The CDR3 bases are TGTGCCAGCAGCTATAACGGGGGTGAGCAGTACTTC.

This clonotype was seen more than once but under ten times. The J gene is TRBJ2-7, the V gene TRBV20-1; D unclear. V was cut by 3 bases and J by 1 base, with 7 bases left in between. Germline V CDR1 and CDR2: DFQATT, SNEGSKA (reference sequence). The length of the CDR3 is 12 residues. For the CDR3, the DNA is TGCAGTGCTAGTCTCTATTCCTACGAGCAGTACTTC. Its protein is CSASLYSYEQYF.

This clonotype occurred many times. This rearrangement joins TRBV19 to TRBJ1-1; D is unclear. Trimming pared 5 bases from V and 1 base from J, leaving 17 bases between. Germline CDR1 and CDR2: LNHDA and SQIVND (reference sequence). The CDR3 extends over 16 amino acids. CDR3 in DNA: TGTGCCAGTAGTCAGAAGAGGTCGGCGTGGAACACTGAAGCTTTCTTT. Protein: CASSQKRSAWNTEAFF.

This clonotype turned up a few times. This may be a read error, as it is one base from a much larger clone. The CDR3 bases are TGCAGTGCCAGGGACTCAACTAATGAAAAACTGTTTTTT. Translated, it gives CSARDSTNEKLFF. The rearrangement joins TRBV20-1 to TRBJ1-4, with a weak D call TRBD1 (5 bases). This CDR3 comprises 13 residues. Trimming stripped 6 bases from V and 0 bases from J, with 8 bases between. CDR1 and CDR2 (germline): DFQATT, SNEGSKA (reference sequence).

This clonotype was detected many times. The chain couples TRBV3-1 to TRBJ2-1; D may match TRBD1 or TRBD2 (5 bases each). V shed 1 base and J shed 6 bases, with 13 bases lying between them. This CDR3 region has 15 residues. Germline assignment: CDR1 LGHDT and CDR2 YNNKEL (reference sequence). CDR3 loop: CASSQAGTTTNEQFF. DNA of the CDR3: TGTGCCAGCAGCCAAGCCGGGACCACGACCAATGAGCAGTTCTTC.

The rearrangement links TRBV4-2 to TRBJ1-2, with 8 bases aligning to TRBD1. Unmatched junction bases numbered 1, after V lost 0 bases and J lost 4 bases. CDR1 and CDR2 (germline): LGHNA, YNFKEQ. This CDR3 is 14 amino acids long. DNA of the CDR3: TGTGCCAGCAGCCAAGAAGACAGGGGCTATGGCTACACCTTC. Protein product: CASSQEDRGYGYTF.

This chain links TRBV3-1 with TRBJ2-1; 7 bases agree with TRBD2. The CDR3 loop spans 13 amino acids. V trimming: 2 bases; J trimming: 6 bases; junction bases outside the gene matches: 1. Germline lookup yields CDR1 LGHDT and CDR2 YNNKEL (reference sequence). The CDR3: CASSQPGGNEQFF. Here the CDR3 DNA reads TGTGCCAGCAGCCAACCGGGAGGCAATGAGCAGTTCTTC.